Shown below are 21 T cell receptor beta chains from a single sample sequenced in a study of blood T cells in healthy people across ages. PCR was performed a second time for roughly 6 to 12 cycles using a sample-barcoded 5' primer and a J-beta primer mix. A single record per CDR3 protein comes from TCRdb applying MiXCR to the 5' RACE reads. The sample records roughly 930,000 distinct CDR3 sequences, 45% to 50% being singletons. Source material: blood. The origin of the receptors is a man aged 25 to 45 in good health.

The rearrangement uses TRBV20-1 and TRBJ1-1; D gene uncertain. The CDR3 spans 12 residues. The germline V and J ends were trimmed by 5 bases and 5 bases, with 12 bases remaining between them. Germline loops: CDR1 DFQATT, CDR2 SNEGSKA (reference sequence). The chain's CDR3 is CSAGPYITEAFF. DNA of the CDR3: TGCAGTGCTGGCCCTTACATAACTGAAGCTTTCTTT.

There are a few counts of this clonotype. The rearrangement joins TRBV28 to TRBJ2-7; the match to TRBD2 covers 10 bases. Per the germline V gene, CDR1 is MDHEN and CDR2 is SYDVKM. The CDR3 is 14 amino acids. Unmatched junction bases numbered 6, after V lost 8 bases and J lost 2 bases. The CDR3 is CASALAGDPYEQYF. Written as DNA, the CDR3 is TGTGCCAGCGCCCTAGCGGGGGATCCCTACGAGCAGTACTTC.

In nucleotides, the CDR3 is TGTGCCAGCAGTTCGGGGGGATTGGGCAATCAGCCCCAGCATTTT. Protein: CASSSGGLGNQPQHF. The chain links TRBV27 to TRBJ1-5; TRBD1 is a possible D gene (5 bases). Germline CDR1 is MNHEY and CDR2 is SMNVEV (reference sequence). The CDR3 is made up of 15 amino acids. Trimming pared 4 bases from V and 2 bases from J, leaving 12 bases between.

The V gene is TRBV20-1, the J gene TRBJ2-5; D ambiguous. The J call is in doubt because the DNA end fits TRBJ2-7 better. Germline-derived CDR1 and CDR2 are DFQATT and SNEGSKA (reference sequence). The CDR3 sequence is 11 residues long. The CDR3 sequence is CSPMTGYEQYF. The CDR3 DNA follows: TGCAGCCCCATGACTGGCTACGAGCAGTACTTC.

The CDR3 region is CASSLFGTGQETQYF. For the CDR3, the DNA is TGTGCCAGCAGTCTATTTGGGACAGGTCAAGAGACCCAGTACTTC. This chain connects TRBV12-3 or TRBV12-4 to TRBJ2-5; TRBD1 matches 8 bases. V trimming: 5 bases; J trimming: 2 bases; junction bases outside the gene matches: 7. This CDR3 is built from 15 residues.

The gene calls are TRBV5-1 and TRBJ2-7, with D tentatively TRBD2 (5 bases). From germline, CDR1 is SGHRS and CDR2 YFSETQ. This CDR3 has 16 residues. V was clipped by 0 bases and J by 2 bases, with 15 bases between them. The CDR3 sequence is CASSLEGGRRTYEQYF. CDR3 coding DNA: TGCGCCAGCAGCTTGGAAGGAGGCCGAAGGACCTACGAGCAGTACTTC.

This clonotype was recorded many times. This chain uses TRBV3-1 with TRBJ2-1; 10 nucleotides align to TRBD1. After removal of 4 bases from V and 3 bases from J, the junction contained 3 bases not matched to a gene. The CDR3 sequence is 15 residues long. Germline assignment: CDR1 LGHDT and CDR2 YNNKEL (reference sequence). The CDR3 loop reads CASSPRDRGYNEQFF. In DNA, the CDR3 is TGTGCCAGCAGCCCCCGGGACAGGGGCTACAATGAGCAGTTCTTC.

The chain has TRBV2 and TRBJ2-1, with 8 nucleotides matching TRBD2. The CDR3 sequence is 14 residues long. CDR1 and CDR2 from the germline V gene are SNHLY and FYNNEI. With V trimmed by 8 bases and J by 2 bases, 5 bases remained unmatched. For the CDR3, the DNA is TGTGCCAGCCAGGGACTAGAGGCCTACAATGAGCAGTTCTTC. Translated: CASQGLEAYNEQFF.

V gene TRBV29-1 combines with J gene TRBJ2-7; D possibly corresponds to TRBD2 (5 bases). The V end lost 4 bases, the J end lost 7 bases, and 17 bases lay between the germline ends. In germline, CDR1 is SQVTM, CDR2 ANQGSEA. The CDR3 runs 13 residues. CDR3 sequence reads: CSVGDSPTREQYF. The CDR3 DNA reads TGCAGCGTTGGTGACTCGCCTACTAGGGAGCAGTACTTC.

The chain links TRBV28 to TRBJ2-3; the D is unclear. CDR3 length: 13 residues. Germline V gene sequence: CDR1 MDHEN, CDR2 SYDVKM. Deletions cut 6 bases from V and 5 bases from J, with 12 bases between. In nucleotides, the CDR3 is TGTGCCAGCAGCCTAATTCCGGAAGATACGCAGTATTTT. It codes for CASSLIPEDTQYF.

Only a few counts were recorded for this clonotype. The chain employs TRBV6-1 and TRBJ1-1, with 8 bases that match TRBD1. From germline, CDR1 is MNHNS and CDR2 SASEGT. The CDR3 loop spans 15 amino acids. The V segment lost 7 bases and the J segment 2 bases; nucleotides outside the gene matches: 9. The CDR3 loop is CASKRIGQGNTEAFF. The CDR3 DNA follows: TGTGCCAGCAAGAGAATCGGACAGGGTAACACTGAAGCTTTCTTT.

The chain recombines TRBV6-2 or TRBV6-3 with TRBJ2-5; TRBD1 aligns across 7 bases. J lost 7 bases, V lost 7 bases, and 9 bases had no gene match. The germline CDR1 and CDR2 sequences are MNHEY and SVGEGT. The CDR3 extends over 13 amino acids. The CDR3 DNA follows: TGTGCCAGCACCCTACCGGGACAGCTGACCCAGTACTTC. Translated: CASTLPGQLTQYF.

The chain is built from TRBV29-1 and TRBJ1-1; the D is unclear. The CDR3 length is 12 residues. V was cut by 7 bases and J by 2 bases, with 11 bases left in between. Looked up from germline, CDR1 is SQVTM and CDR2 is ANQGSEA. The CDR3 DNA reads TGCAGCGGGGCCGGGTTTAACACTGAAGCTTTCTTT. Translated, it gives CSGAGFNTEAFF.

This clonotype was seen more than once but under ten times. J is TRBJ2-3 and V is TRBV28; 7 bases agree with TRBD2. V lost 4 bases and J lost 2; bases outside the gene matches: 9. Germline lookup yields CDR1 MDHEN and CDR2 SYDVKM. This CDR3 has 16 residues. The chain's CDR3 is CASSSPPGTITDTQYF. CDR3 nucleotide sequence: TGTGCCAGCAGTTCTCCCCCCGGGACTATCACAGATACGCAGTATTTT.

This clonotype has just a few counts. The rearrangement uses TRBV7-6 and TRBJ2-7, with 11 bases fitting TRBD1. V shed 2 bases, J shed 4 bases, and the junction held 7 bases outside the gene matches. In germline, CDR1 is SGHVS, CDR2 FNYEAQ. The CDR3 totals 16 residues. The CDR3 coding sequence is TGTGCCAGCAGCTTAACCGCGGGACAGGGGGAATACGAGCAGTACTTC. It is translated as CASSLTAGQGEYEQYF.

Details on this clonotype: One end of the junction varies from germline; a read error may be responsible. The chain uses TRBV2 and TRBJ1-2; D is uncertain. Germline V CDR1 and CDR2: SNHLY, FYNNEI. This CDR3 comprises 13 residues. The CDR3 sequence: CVSSDGRDYGYTF. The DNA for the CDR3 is TGTGTCAGCAGTGACGGGCGGGACTATGGCTACACCTTC.

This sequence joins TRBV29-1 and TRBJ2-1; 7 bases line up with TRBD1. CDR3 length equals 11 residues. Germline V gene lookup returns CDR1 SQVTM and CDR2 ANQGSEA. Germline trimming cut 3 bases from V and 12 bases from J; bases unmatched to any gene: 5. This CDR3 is CSVDDGTVQFF. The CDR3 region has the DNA TGCAGCGTTGATGATGGGACAGTGCAGTTCTTC.

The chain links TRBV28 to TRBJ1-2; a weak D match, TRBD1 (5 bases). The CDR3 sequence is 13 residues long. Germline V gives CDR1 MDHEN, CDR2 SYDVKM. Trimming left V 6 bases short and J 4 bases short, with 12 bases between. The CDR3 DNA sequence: TGTGCCAGCAGCCCCACGGGGCCCTATGGCTACACCTTC. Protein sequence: CASSPTGPYGYTF.

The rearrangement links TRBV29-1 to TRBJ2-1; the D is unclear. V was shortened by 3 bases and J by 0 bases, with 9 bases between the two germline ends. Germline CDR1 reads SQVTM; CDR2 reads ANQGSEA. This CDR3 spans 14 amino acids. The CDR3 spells CSVDPGPSYNEQFF. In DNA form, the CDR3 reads TGCAGCGTTGACCCCGGACCCTCCTACAATGAGCAGTTCTTC.

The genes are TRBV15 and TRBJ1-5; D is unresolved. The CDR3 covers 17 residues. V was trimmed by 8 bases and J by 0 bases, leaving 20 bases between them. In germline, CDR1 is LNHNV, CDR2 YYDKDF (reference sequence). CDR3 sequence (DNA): TGTGCCACCCAAAGAGGACGGCGGACCTATAGCAATCAGCCCCAGCATTTT. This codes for CATQRGRRTYSNQPQHF.

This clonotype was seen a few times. The CDR3 nucleotides read TGTGCCTGGACAAGGACAGGACCCAATGAGCAGTTCTTC. Translated, it gives CAWTRTGPNEQFF. This chain uses TRBV30 with TRBJ2-1; 7 bases are shared with TRBD1. Germline values: CDR1 GTSNPN, CDR2 SVGIG (reference sequence). Unmatched junction bases numbered 6, after V lost 4 bases and J lost 6 bases. The CDR3 consists of 13 residues. The whole variable domain, remainder taken from reference TRBV30 and TRBJ2-1, is SQTIHQWPATLVQPVGSPLSLECTVEGTSNPNLYWYRQAAGRGLQLLFYSVGIGQISSEVPQNLSASRPQDRQFILSSKKLLLSDSGFYLCAWTRTGPNEQFFGPGTRLTVL.